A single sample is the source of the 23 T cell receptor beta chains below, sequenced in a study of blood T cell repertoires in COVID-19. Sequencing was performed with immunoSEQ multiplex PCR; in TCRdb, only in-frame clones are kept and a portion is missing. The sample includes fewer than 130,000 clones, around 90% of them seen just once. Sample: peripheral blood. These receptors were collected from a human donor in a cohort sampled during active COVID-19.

CDR3 amino acids: CSARDSYEQYF. For the CDR3, the DNA is TGCAGTGCTAGAGATTCTTACGAGCAGTACTTC. The rearrangement links TRBV20-1 to TRBJ2-7; the D is unclear. From germline, CDR1 is DFQATT and CDR2 SNEGSKA (reference sequence). The CDR3 sequence is 11 residues long. Deletions cut 0 bases from V and 4 bases from J, with 4 bases between.

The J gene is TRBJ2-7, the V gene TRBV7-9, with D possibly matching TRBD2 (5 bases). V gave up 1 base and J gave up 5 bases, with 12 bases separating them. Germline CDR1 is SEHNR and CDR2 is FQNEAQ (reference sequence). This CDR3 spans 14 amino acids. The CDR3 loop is CASSLGGRRDEQYF. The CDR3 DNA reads TGTGCCAGCAGCTTAGGAGGGAGAAGGGACGAGCAGTACTTC.

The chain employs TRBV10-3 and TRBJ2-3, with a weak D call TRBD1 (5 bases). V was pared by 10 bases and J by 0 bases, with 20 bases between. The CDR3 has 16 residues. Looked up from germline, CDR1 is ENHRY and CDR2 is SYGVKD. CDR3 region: CATRPTAITSTDTQYF. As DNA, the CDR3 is TGTGCCACACGACCGACAGCCATCACCAGCACAGATACGCAGTATTTT.

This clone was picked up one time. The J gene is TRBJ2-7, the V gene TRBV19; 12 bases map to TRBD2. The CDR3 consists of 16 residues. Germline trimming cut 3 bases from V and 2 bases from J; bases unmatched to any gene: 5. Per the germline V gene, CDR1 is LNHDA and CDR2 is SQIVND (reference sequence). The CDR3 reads CASSIRTSGNPYEQYF. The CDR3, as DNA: TGTGCCAGTAGTATTCGGACTAGCGGGAACCCCTACGAGCAGTACTTC.

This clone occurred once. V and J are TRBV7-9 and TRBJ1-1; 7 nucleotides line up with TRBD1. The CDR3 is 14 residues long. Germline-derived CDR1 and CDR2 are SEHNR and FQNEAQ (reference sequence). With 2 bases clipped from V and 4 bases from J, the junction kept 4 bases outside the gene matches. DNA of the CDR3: TGTGCCAGCAGCTTAACAGGGGTTCTCACTGAAGCTTTCTTT. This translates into CASSLTGVLTEAFF. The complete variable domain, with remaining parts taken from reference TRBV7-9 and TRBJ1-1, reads DTGVSQNPRHKITKRGQNVTFRCDPISEHNRLYWYRQTLGQGPEFLTYFQNEAQLEKSRLLSDRFSAERPKGSFSTLEIQRTEQGDSAMYLCASSLTGVLTEAFFGQGTRLTVV.

The CDR3 reads CASSVSGTGNTGELFF. DNA for the CDR3: TGCGCCAGCAGCGTGAGTGGGACAGGTAACACCGGGGAGCTGTTTTTT. The chain employs TRBV5-1 and TRBJ2-2; 8 nucleotides align to TRBD1. Germline CDR1 is SGHRS and CDR2 is YFSETQ. Germline trimming cut 4 bases from V and 2 bases from J; bases unmatched to any gene: 7. The CDR3 runs 16 residues. Variable domain in full (rest from reference TRBV5-1 and TRBJ2-2): KAGVTQTPRYLIKTRGQQVTLSCSPISGHRSVSWYQQTPGQGLQFLFEYFSETQRNKGNFPGRFSGRQFSNSRSEMNVSTLELGDSALYLCASSVSGTGNTGELFFGEGSRLTVL.

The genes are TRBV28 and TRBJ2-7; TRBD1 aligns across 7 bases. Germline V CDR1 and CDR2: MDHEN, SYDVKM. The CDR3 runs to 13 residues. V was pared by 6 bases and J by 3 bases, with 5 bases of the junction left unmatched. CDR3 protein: CASSRGQVYEQYF. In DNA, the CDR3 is TGTGCCAGCAGCCGCGGACAGGTCTACGAGCAGTACTTC.

CDR3 loop: CASSRGYEQYF. The CDR3 bases are TGTGCCAGCAGCCGGGGTTACGAGCAGTACTTC. The V gene is TRBV25-1, the J gene TRBJ2-7; a possible D gene is TRBD2 (5 bases). Germline V CDR1 and CDR2: MGHDK, SYGVNS. V gave up 6 bases and J gave up 4 bases, with 7 bases separating them. This CDR3 comprises 11 residues.

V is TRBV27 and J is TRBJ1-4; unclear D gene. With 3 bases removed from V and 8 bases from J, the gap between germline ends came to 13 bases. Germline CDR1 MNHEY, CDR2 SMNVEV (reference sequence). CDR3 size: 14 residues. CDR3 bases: TGTGCCAGCAGTTTCCGGGGAACCGGCGAAAAACTGTTTTTT. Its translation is CASSFRGTGEKLFF.

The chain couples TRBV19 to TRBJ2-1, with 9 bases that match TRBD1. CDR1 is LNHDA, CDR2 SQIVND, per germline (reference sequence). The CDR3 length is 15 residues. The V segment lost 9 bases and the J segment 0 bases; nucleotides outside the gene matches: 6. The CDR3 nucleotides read TGTGCCAGCCGACAGGGGGTGAGCTCCTACAATGAGCAGTTCTTC. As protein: CASRQGVSSYNEQFF.

The CDR3: CASSLQTGYGYTF. The CDR3 DNA reads TGTGCCAGCAGTTTACAGACAGGCTATGGCTACACCTTC. The chain recombines TRBV28 with TRBJ1-2; TRBD1 might be the D (6 bases). The CDR3 runs 13 residues. The germline V gene has CDR1 MDHEN and CDR2 SYDVKM. V dropped 2 bases and J dropped 4 bases, with 8 bases sitting between them.

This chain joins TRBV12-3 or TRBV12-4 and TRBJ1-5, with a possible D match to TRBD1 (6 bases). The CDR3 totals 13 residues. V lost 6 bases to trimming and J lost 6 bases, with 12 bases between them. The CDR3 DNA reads TGTGCCAGCAGACGGGGGGCACTTCAGCCCCAGCATTTT. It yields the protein CASRRGALQPQHF.

DNA of the CDR3: TGTGCCAGCAGTTTTAATGGGGGGAACTATGGCTACACCTTC. Amino acid sequence: CASSFNGGNYGYTF. The V call is TRBV28, the J call TRBJ1-2, with D possibly matching TRBD1 (5 bases). Germline CDR1 MDHEN, CDR2 SYDVKM. V was trimmed by 3 bases and J by 2 bases, leaving 10 bases between them. The CDR3 length is 14 residues.

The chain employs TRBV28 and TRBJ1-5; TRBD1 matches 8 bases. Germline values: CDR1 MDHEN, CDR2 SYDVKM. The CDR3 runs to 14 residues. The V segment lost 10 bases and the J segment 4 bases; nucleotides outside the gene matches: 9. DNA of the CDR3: TGTGCCATTTCTTCCAGGGGGCTTAATCAGCCCCAGCATTTT. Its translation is CAISSRGLNQPQHF.

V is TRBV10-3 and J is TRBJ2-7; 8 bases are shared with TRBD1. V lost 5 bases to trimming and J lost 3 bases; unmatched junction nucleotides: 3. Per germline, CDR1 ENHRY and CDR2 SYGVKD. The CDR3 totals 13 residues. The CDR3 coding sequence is TGTGCCATCAGTTCCGGACAGGGCTACGAGCAGTACTTC. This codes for CAISSGQGYEQYF.

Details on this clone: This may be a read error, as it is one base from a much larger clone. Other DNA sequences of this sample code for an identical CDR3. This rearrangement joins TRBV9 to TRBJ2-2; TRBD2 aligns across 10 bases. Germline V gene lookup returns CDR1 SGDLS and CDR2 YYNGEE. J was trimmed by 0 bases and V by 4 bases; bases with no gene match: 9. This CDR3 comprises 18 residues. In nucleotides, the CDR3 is TGTGCCAGCAGCCTAGGACTAGCGGTAACAGCGAACACCGGGGAGCTGTTTTTT. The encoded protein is CASSLGLAVTANTGELFF.

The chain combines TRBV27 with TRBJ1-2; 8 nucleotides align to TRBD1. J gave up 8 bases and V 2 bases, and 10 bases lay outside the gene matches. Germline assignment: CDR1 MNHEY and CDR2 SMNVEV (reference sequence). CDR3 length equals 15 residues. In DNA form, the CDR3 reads TGTGCCAGCAGTTTACAGGGGGCGGAATTGTGGGGCTACACCTTC. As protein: CASSLQGAELWGYTF.

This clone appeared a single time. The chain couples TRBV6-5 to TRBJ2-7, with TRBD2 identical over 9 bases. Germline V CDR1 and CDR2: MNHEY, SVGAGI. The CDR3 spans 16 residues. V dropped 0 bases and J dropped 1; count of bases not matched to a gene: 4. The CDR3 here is CASSYSSTSGSYEQYF. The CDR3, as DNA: TGTGCCAGCAGTTACTCGTCGACTAGCGGTTCCTACGAGCAGTACTTC.

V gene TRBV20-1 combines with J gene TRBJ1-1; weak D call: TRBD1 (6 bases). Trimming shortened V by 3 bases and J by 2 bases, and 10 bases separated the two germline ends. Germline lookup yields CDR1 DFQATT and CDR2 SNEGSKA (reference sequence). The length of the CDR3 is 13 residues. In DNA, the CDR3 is TGCAGTGCTAGTCCAGGGGTTAACACTGAAGCTTTCTTT. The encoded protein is CSASPGVNTEAFF.

The DNA for the CDR3 is TGTGCCAGCAGCTTCATAAGGACAGGGGTTGGCACTGAAGCTTTCTTT. Protein: CASSFIRTGVGTEAFF. This rearrangement joins TRBV11-1 to TRBJ1-1, with 9 bases aligning to TRBD1. CDR1 is SGHAT, CDR2 FQDESV, per germline (reference sequence). CDR3 length equals 16 residues. Trimming at V came to 3 bases and at J to 4 bases, leaving 9 bases not matched to a gene.

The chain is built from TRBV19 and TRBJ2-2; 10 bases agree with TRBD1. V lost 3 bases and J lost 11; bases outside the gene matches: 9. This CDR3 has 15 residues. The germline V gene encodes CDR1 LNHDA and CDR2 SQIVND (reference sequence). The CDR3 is CASSILRDRGRELFF. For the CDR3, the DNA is TGTGCCAGTAGTATTCTCCGGGACAGGGGCCGCGAGCTGTTTTTT.

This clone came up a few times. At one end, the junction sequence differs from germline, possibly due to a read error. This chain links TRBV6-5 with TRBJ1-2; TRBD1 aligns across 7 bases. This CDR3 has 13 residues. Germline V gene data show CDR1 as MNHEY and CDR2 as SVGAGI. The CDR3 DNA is TGTGCCAGCAGTTGGGGCCCTTCGGACAGGAACTCCTTC. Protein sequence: CASSWGPSDRNSF.

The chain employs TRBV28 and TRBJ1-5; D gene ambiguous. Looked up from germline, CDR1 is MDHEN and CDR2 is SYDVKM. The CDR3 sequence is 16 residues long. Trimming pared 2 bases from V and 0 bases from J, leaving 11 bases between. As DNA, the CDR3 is TGTGCCAGCAGTTTACTCGGGAGTCATAGCAATCAGCCCCAGCATTTT. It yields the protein CASSLLGSHSNQPQHF.